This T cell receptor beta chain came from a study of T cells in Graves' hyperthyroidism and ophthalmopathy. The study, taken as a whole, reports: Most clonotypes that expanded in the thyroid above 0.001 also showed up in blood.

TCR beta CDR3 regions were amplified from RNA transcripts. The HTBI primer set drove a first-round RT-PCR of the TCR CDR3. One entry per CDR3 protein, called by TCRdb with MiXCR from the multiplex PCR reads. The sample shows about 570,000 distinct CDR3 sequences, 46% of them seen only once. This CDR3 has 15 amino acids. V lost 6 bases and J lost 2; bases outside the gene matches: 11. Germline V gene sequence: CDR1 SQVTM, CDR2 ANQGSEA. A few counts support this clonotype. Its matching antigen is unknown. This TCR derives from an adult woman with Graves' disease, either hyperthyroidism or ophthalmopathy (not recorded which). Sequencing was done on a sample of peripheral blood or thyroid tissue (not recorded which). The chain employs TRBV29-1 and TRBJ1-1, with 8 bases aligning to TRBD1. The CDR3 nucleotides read TGCAGCGTCTACGATACAGGGGGAGCTAACACTGAAGCTTTCTTT. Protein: CSVYDTGGANTEAFF.